This passage covers 18 T cell receptor beta chains from one sample sequenced in a study of regulatory T cells in long-lasting Graves disease. Through Arm-PCR of CDR3 regions and iRepertoire HTBI primers, TCR beta libraries were built. Each CDR3 protein is one row after TCRdb ran MiXCR on the multiplex PCR reads. The table lists roughly 380,000 distinct CDR3 sequences, around 15% of them singletons, with over 20% in the top ten. Time point of the sample: newly diagnosed GD, antithyroid drugs for less than 3 months. PBMCs provided the RNA from which the TCR library was made. Sample: peripheral blood mononuclear cells (PBMCs), taken at new diagnosis, from a patient treated with antithyroid drugs. The receptors shown here come from a female donor with Graves disease.

This clonotype came up many times. V gene TRBV20-1 combines with J gene TRBJ2-7; D remains unclear. CDR1 and CDR2 (germline): DFQATT, SNEGSKA (reference sequence). The germline V and J ends were trimmed by 0 bases and 2 bases, with 11 bases remaining between them. The CDR3 sequence is 14 residues long. CDR3 nucleotides: TGCAGTGCTAGAGATCCTTCCTTCACCTACGAGCAGTACTTC. Translating gives CSARDPSFTYEQYF.

V usage is TRBV20-1 and J usage is TRBJ1-5, with D unclear. V was trimmed by 3 bases and J by 0 bases, leaving 9 bases between them. Germline V gives CDR1 DFQATT, CDR2 SNEGSKA (reference sequence). The CDR3 consists of 14 residues. This CDR3 reads CSASIGYSNQPQHF. Written as DNA, the CDR3 is TGCAGTGCTAGTATTGGGTATAGCAATCAGCCCCAGCATTTT.

Many counts were recorded for this clonotype. V and J are TRBV12-3 or TRBV12-4 and TRBJ2-7; perhaps TRBD1 as D (5 bases). The V end lost 3 bases, the J end lost 4 bases, and 13 bases lay between the germline ends. The length of the CDR3 is 14 residues. CDR3 bases: TGTGCCAGCAGTTTTTTCAAGGGGCTGTACGAGCAGTACTTC. Its protein product is CASSFFKGLYEQYF.

This clonotype was counted ten times or more. J is TRBJ2-3 and V is TRBV3-1; no clear D. Per germline, CDR1 LGHDT and CDR2 YNNKEL (reference sequence). The CDR3 runs to 11 residues. V was trimmed by 5 bases and J by 4 bases, leaving 4 bases between them. As DNA, the CDR3 is TGTGCCAGCAGCGAGGCAGATACGCAGTATTTT. The encoded protein is CASSEADTQYF.

On this clonotype: Given a much more abundant clone one base away, this may be a read error. The CDR3 does not end in the conserved phenylalanine or tryptophan, so this is likely a read error. The chain recombines TRBV27 with TRBJ2-1; no clear D. Germline values: CDR1 MNHEY, CDR2 SMNVEV (reference sequence). V lost 3 bases and J 0 bases, leaving 6 bases between the germline ends. The length of the CDR3 is 14 residues. The CDR3: CASSFGNSYNEQFS. The CDR3 DNA reads as TGTGCCAGCAGTTTTGGTAACTCCTACAATGAGCAGTTCTCC.

This clonotype was seen at least ten times. The gene calls are TRBV28 and TRBJ2-1, with 9 bases identical to TRBD1. The CDR3 contains 15 residues. Germline CDR1 is MDHEN and CDR2 is SYDVKM. Germline trimming cut 5 bases from V and 5 bases from J; bases unmatched to any gene: 7. The CDR3 sequence is CASSPRDRVNNEQFF. DNA for the CDR3: TGTGCCAGCAGTCCCCGGGACAGGGTTAACAATGAGCAGTTCTTC.

This clonotype has a handful of counts. This chain links TRBV7-9 with TRBJ2-1; perhaps TRBD1 as D (5 bases). The CDR3 loop spans 15 amino acids. V lost 1 base to trimming and J lost 2 bases, with 9 bases between them. Per germline, CDR1 SEHNR and CDR2 FQNEAQ (reference sequence). CDR3 sequence: CASSLGTRPYNEQFF. The CDR3 DNA reads as TGTGCCAGCAGCTTAGGGACACGACCCTACAATGAGCAGTTCTTC.

This clonotype was detected many times. The V gene is TRBV11-2, the J gene TRBJ2-7, with 8 bases identical to TRBD2. Trimming took 1 base from V and 7 from J; bases not matched to a gene: 9. The CDR3 consists of 15 residues. Germline CDR1 is SGHAT and CDR2 is FQNNGV. CDR3 sequence reads: CASSLAGGLLREQYF. DNA for the CDR3: TGTGCCAGCAGCTTAGCGGGGGGGCTGCTAAGGGAGCAGTACTTC.

This clonotype was counted many times. The chain joins TRBV5-1 to TRBJ2-2; TRBD1 aligns across 10 bases. The CDR3 spans 17 residues. The germline CDR1 and CDR2 sequences are SGHRS and YFSETQ. Germline trimming cut 5 bases from V and 3 bases from J; bases unmatched to any gene: 10. CDR3 amino acids: CASRKDRGPTDTGELFF. For the CDR3, the DNA is TGCGCCAGCAGGAAAGACAGGGGGCCAACCGACACCGGGGAGCTGTTTTTT.

This clonotype came up many times. This chain links TRBV30 with TRBJ1-2, with D perhaps matching TRBD1 (5 bases). V gave up 3 bases and J gave up 7 bases, with 9 bases separating them. Germline CDR1 and CDR2: GTSNPN and SVGIG (reference sequence). The CDR3 extends over 11 amino acids. The DNA for the CDR3 is TGTGCCTGGAGCAACCAGGGTGGCTACACCTTC. It translates to CAWSNQGGYTF.

This clonotype was seen at least ten times. V gene TRBV20-1 combines with J gene TRBJ1-2; 7 positions match TRBD1. The CDR3 has 15 amino acids. Germline trimming cut 4 bases from V and 4 bases from J; bases unmatched to any gene: 12. CDR1 and CDR2 from the germline V gene are DFQATT and SNEGSKA (reference sequence). The CDR3 loop reads CSATVQGRDGYGYTF. The CDR3 region has the DNA TGCAGTGCTACCGTACAGGGGAGGGATGGCTATGGCTACACCTTC.

V and J are TRBV12-3 or TRBV12-4 and TRBJ2-6, with D unresolved. With 5 bases removed from V and 4 bases from J, the gap between germline ends came to 9 bases. The length of the CDR3 is 14 residues. The CDR3 loop reads CASSPSPGANVLTF. CDR3 DNA: TGTGCCAGCAGTCCGTCCCCCGGGGCCAACGTCCTGACTTTC.

This clonotype was found many times. The chain employs TRBV9 and TRBJ1-5, with a possible D match to TRBD1 (5 bases). The V gene lost 4 bases and the J gene lost 0 bases, with 11 bases spanning the gap. Germline CDR1 and CDR2: SGDLS and YYNGEE. The CDR3 has 15 residues. The CDR3 here is CASSRGPNSNQPQHF. The CDR3 DNA follows: TGTGCCAGCAGCCGGGGACCTAATAGCAATCAGCCCCAGCATTTT. Filled out from reference TRBV9 and TRBJ1-5, the complete variable domain reads DSGVTQTPKHLITATGQRVTLRCSPRSGDLSVYWYQQSLDQGLQFLIQYYNGEERAKGNILERFSAQQFPDLHSELNLSSLELGDSALYFCASSRGPNSNQPQHFGDGTRLSIL.

This clonotype was counted many times. The chain recombines TRBV11-2 with TRBJ1-1; D remains unclear. Germline V gene data show CDR1 as SGHAT and CDR2 as FQNNGV. This CDR3 region has 15 residues. The V end was cut by 4 bases, the J end by 0 bases, with 12 bases between. The CDR3 nucleotides are TGTGCCAGCAGCTGGCAGGTGCACATGAACACTGAAGCTTTCTTT. It translates to CASSWQVHMNTEAFF.

The V call is TRBV12-3 or TRBV12-4, the J call TRBJ2-3, with 9 bases lining up with TRBD2. V was pared by 5 bases and J by 6 bases, with 9 bases of the junction left unmatched. The CDR3 consists of 15 residues. The CDR3 here is CASSKTSGTLDTQYF. CDR3 DNA: TGTGCCAGCAGTAAGACTAGCGGTACCTTGGATACGCAGTATTTT.

This clonotype was observed at least ten times. The rearrangement joins TRBV5-1 to TRBJ1-1, with TRBD1 matching over 7 bases. Germline loops: CDR1 SGHRS, CDR2 YFSETQ. There are 15 residues in the CDR3. V dropped 2 bases and J dropped 1; count of bases not matched to a gene: 5. This chain's CDR3 is CASSFSDRANTEAFF. The CDR3 bases are TGCGCCAGCAGCTTCTCCGACAGGGCGAACACTGAAGCTTTCTTT.

There are a few counts of this clonotype. The chain is built from TRBV9 and TRBJ1-2; D may be TRBD1 (5 bases). The germline gives CDR1 SGDLS, CDR2 YYNGEE. This CDR3 has 14 residues. The V end was cut by 6 bases, the J end by 4 bases, with 16 bases between. CDR3 nucleotide sequence: TGTGCCAGCACACGGGGGGATGTAAGCTATGGCTACACCTTC. Its protein is CASTRGDVSYGYTF. The complete variable domain, with remaining parts taken from reference TRBV9 and TRBJ1-2, reads DSGVTQTPKHLITATGQRVTLRCSPRSGDLSVYWYQQSLDQGLQFLIQYYNGEERAKGNILERFSAQQFPDLHSELNLSSLELGDSALYFCASTRGDVSYGYTFGSGTRLTVV.

The sample holds many counts of this clonotype. The V gene is TRBV11-2, the J gene TRBJ1-1; TRBD1 is a possible D gene (6 bases). Germline CDR1 is SGHAT and CDR2 is FQNNGV. The CDR3 extends over 16 amino acids. Trimming shortened V by 0 bases and J by 1 base, and 12 bases separated the two germline ends. The CDR3 sequence: CASSLEWTATNTEAFF. Written as DNA, the CDR3 is TGTGCCAGCAGCTTAGAATGGACAGCCACGAACACTGAAGCTTTCTTT.